These 5 T cell receptor beta chains were sequenced from one sample in a study of T cells after yellow fever vaccination. In TCRdb, the 5' RACE reads were re-called with MiXCR into one record per CDR3 protein. Of about 630,000 distinct CDR3 sequences detected, 10% to 15% appear once; the ten largest clones hold 15%. The specimen was PBMCs, collected on the day of the yellow fever booster vaccination. These receptor sequences come from a man aged 25 to 45 who received the YFV17D yellow fever vaccine.

The chain is built from TRBV5-1 and TRBJ2-2; D gene uncertain. Germline values: CDR1 SGHRS, CDR2 YFSETQ. There are 14 residues in the CDR3. The V and J ends lost 5 bases and 4 bases respectively, with 12 bases between them. In DNA form, the CDR3 reads TGCGCCAGCAGTCCCGGTCCGGCCACCGGGGAGCTGTTTTTT. Encoded protein: CASSPGPATGELFF. Combining the CDR3 with reference TRBV5-1 and TRBJ2-2 gives the whole variable domain KAGVTQTPRYLIKTRGQQVTLSCSPISGHRSVSWYQQTPGQGLQFLFEYFSETQRNKGNFPGRFSGRQFSNSRSEMNVSTLELGDSALYLCASSPGPATGELFFGEGSRLTVL.

This chain joins TRBV29-1 and TRBJ2-3; D ambiguous. The CDR3 contains 13 residues. Trimming took off 7 bases at V and 2 bases at J, with 13 bases between the two ends. Looked up from germline, CDR1 is SQVTM and CDR2 is ANQGSEA. CDR3 in amino acids: CSAAVFTTDTQYF. The CDR3, as DNA: TGCAGCGCAGCCGTTTTCACCACAGATACGCAGTATTTT.

This clonotype was counted many times. This rearrangement joins TRBV20-1 to TRBJ1-6; a possible D gene is TRBD1 (6 bases). The CDR3 has 13 residues. Germline-derived CDR1 and CDR2 are DFQATT and SNEGSKA (reference sequence). V was clipped by 3 bases and J by 9 bases, with 12 bases between them. As DNA, the CDR3 is TGCAGTGCTAGCCAGGGGTTGGGTTCACCCCTCCACTTT. Encoded protein: CSASQGLGSPLHF.

The chain carries TRBV18 and TRBJ1-6; D possibly corresponds to TRBD1 (6 bases). The CDR3 consists of 13 residues. In germline, CDR1 is KGHSH, CDR2 LQKENI. V lost 3 bases, J lost 8 bases, and 8 bases lay in between. CDR3 nucleotides: TGTGCCAGCTCACCGTGGACAGATTCACCCCTCCACTTT. Translating gives CASSPWTDSPLHF.

This clonotype was counted between two and nine times. This chain joins TRBV7-9 and TRBJ2-7; D not certain. In germline, CDR1 is SEHNR, CDR2 FQNEAQ (reference sequence). V was pared by 4 bases and J by 2 bases, with 21 bases between. The CDR3 has 17 amino acids. The CDR3 protein is CASSSSVGPPIPYEQYF. CDR3 sequence (DNA): TGTGCCAGCAGCTCCTCGGTAGGCCCTCCGATCCCCTACGAGCAGTACTTC.